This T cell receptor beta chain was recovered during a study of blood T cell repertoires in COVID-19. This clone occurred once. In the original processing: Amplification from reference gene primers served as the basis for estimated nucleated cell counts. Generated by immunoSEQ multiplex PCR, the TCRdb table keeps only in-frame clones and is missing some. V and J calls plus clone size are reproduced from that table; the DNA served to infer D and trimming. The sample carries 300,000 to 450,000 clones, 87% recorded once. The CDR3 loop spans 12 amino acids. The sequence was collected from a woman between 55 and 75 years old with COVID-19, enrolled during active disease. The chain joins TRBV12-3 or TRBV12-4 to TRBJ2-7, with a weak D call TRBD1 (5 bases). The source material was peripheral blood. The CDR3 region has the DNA TGTGGGATTTGGGGCAGCTCCTACGAGCAGTACTTC. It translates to CGIWGSSYEQYF.